Listed below are T cell receptor beta chains from one sample, sequenced in a study of identifying expanded T cells in peripheral blood. The table came from immunoSEQ multiplex PCR; TCRdb's copy has only in-frame clones and leaves some out. The data hold 95,000 to 100,000 clones, with approximately 90% observed a single time. What was sequenced was blood. The receptor source for this set is a person aged 18 to 69 in good health. The CDR3 runs from the conserved cysteine through the conserved F or W. Fields, in order: V gene, J gene, CDR3 protein.

>TRBV7-9|TRBJ2-7
CASSPWGEPYEQYF
>TRBV19|TRBJ1-4
CASGVTRGAGNPNEKLFF
>TRBV6-6|TRBJ2-1
CASSYVQGSYNEQFF
>TRBV10-3|TRBJ2-3
CAISDQGRTVSTDTQYF
>TRBV7-9|TRBJ1-3
CASSLGDRESSGNTIYF
>TRBV5-1|TRBJ1-4
CASSPGWGNEKLFF
>TRBV5-6|TRBJ2-2
CASSVGQMNTGELFF
>TRBV27|TRBJ2-1
CASSFSGQGWRFF
>TRBV27|TRBJ1-5
CASIITPRQGLNQPQHF
>TRBV4-2|TRBJ2-7
CASSQDPYGTYEQYF
>TRBV6-5|TRBJ1-6
CASSYSGVGNSPLHF
>TRBV19|TRBJ2-5
CASSIIGGTQTQYF
>TRBV5-6|TRBJ2-5
CASSFRETQYF
>TRBV4-2|TRBJ1-3
CASSQEEGQGTDTIYF
>TRBV27|TRBJ1-5
CASSPLGRSSNQPQHF
>TRBV7-8|TRBJ2-5
CASSPYSGASWETQYF
>TRBV9|TRBJ2-5
CASSAHERGFSQETQYF
>TRBV29-1|TRBJ2-5
CSVGRGDDFGRTQYF
>TRBV10-2|TRBJ2-1
CASIGTASSYNEQFF
>TRBV6-6|TRBJ2-3
CASNPWGGGDTQYF
>TRBV7-9|TRBJ2-3
CASSPHRDRNTDTQYF
>TRBV7-8|TRBJ1-3
CASSLGGWRTYDSGNTIYF
>TRBV2|TRBJ1-3
CASSGGGSAGLSGNTIYF
>TRBV10-3|TRBJ2-3
CAISEGTGGTDTQYF
>TRBV7-9|TRBJ1-2
CASSFRPEPGTF
>TRBV7-6|TRBJ2-3
CASSQRDRGTDTQYF
>TRBV30|TRBJ1-5
CALKGQHF